This T cell receptor (beta chain) was sequenced for a study of T cells in Graves' hyperthyroidism and ophthalmopathy. Trimming pared 1 base from V and 1 base from J, leaving 11 bases between. The CDR3 loop spans 15 amino acids. The germline V gene has CDR1 SGHRS and CDR2 YFSETQ. This clonotype was observed a few times. TCR beta CDR3 region amplification was performed from RNA transcripts. HTBI primers drove first-round RT-PCR of the TCR CDR3. MiXCR was run by TCRdb on the multiplex PCR reads, yielding one entry per CDR3 protein. The table records 450,000 to 500,000 distinct CDR3 sequences, approximately 23% of them present only once.

The sample taken for sequencing was blood. The sequence derives from a woman aged 70 to 79 with Graves' ophthalmopathy. V and J are TRBV5-1 and TRBJ2-5; the D is unclear. CDR3 bases: TGCGCCAGCAGCTTGATGGGCCGTACCCAAGAGACCCAGTACTTC. Protein product: CASSLMGRTQETQYF.